The present T cell receptor (beta chain) was sequenced within a study of CD8 T cells in ankylosing spondylitis. Findings and caveats of the study: Significant enrichment of disease-linked clones was reportedly seen in matched ankylosing spondylitis synovial fluid. Seemingly characteristic of ankylosing spondylitis blood was a TCR beta motif consisting of about 8 highly homologous variants. Disease-associated clonotypes exhibited CD8+ identity and were relatively infrequent in peripheral blood.

Germline CDR1 is SQVTM and CDR2 is ANQGSEA. The CDR3 has 13 residues. V lost 2 bases and J 4 bases, leaving 11 bases between the germline ends. Library preparation for TCR beta used quantitative 5'-RACE with molecular barcodes. TCRdb called the 5' RACE reads again in MiXCR, with one record for every CDR3 protein. This sample carries under 250,000 distinct CDR3 sequences, about 10% of them seen once, and the ten largest clones take about 3%. This clonotype appeared many times. Its matching antigen is unknown. This chain uses TRBV29-1 with TRBJ1-2; TRBD1 might be the D (5 bases). This clonotype was obtained from a male donor with ankylosing spondylitis or in good health (not recorded which). Material for sequencing was blood, either unsorted or a sorted T cell fraction (not recorded which). The CDR3 DNA reads TGCAGCGTTGAAATGCGAAGGGGCTATGGCTACACCTTC. Its protein is CSVEMRRGYGYTF. Full variable domain (missing parts from reference TRBV29-1 and TRBJ1-2): SAVISQKPSRDICQRGTSLTIQCQVDSQVTMMFWYRQQPGQSLTLIATANQGSEATYESGFVIDKFPISRPNLTFSTLTVSNMSPEDSSIYLCSVEMRRGYGYTFGSGTRLTVV.